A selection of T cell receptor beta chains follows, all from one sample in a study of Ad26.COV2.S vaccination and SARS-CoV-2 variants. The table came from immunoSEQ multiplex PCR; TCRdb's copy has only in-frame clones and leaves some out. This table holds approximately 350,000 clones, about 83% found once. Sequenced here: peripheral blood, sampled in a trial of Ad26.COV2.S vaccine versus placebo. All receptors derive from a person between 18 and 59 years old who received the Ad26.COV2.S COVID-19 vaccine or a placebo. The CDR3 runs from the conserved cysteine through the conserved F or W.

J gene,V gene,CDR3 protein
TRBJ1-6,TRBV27,CASSLNPRGSPLHF
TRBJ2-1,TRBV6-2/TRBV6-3,CASSQWTVISSYNEQFF
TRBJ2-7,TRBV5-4,CASSLEVGHYEQYF
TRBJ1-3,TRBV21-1,CASSKIAGVSGNTIYF
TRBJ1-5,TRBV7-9,CATLKLWGFSNQPQHF
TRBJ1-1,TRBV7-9,CASSLGNSGGGDTEAFF
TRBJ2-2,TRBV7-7,CASSPPGGAGGELFF
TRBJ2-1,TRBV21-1,CASSKDDVAFAGGPGANEQFF
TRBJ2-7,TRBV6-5,CASSHSERYEQYF
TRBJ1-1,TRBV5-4,CASSPWTGVDTEAFF
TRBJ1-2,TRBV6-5,CASSSHTDYGYTF
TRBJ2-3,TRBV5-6,CASSWRLAGGPDTQYF
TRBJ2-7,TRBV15,CATSRDPLGGIEQYF
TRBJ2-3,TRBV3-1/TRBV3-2,CASSRTGADTQYF
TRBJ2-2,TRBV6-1,CASSEYGGTGELFF
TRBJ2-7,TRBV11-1,CASSERGFGGYEQYF
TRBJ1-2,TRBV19,CASSIGTLSYGYTF
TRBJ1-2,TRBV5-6,CASSRGRIYGYTF
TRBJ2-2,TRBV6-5,CASNRGTGELFF
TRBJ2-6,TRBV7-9,CASSTKSGTAYYSGANVLTF